Only a few counts were recorded for the clone carrying this T cell receptor (beta chain). Its antigen remains unknown. This record comes from a study of T-cell memory formation after mild COVID-19. cDNA libraries for TCR alpha and TCR beta, carrying sample barcodes and UMIs, came from 5'RACE with constant-segment primers. MiXCR, applied by TCRdb to the 5' RACE reads, yields one record per CDR3 protein. Among hundreds of thousands of distinct CDR3 sequences listed, roughly 20% were seen once. Overall study findings and caveats: Clones that contracted clustered mainly in CM and EM if CD4+ and in EMRA if CD8+. CD4+ bias marked clones expanding day 15 to 37, unlike balanced contracting clones.

The receptor was derived from an adult woman who had mild COVID-19 (a few samples of this study predate the infection). Cell type and time point are not known. Sequenced input: PBMCs or a T cell subset sorted from them (not recorded which).

CDR3 bases: TGTGCCACCAGGCCGGGACTAGCGGTCGAGAGGGATGAGCAGTTCTTC. Protein sequence: CATRPGLAVERDEQFF. The chain employs TRBV24-1 and TRBJ2-1; 11 positions agree with TRBD2. V was pared by 7 bases and J by 8 bases, with 12 bases of the junction left unmatched. This CDR3 is built from 16 residues. Germline CDR1 KGHDR, CDR2 SFDVKD.